Listed here are 21 T cell receptor beta chains from one sample, sequenced in a study of T cells expressing NK-cell markers. TCRdb processed the 5' RACE reads again and assigns one entry to each CDR3 protein, with no DNA. This sample's table reports about 110,000 distinct CDR3 sequences. The sample comprised blood T cells: a sorted CD56 or NKG2C T cell subset, CD4+ or CD8+ T cells, or bulk PBMC T cells (not recorded which). These receptors all come from a woman aged 18-69 years in good health.

The chain is built from TRBV6-2 or TRBV6-3 and TRBJ1-2; there is no DNA to check the TCRdb D call of TRBD1. CDR1 and CDR2 from the germline V gene are MNHEY and SVGEGT. This CDR3 contains 13 residues. The CDR3 is CASTAGAAYGYTF.

J is TRBJ2-1 and V is TRBV10-3; the D call of TRBD1 rests on TCRdb alone, since no DNA is present to check it. Germline loops: CDR1 ENHRY, CDR2 SYGVKD. The CDR3 loop spans 13 amino acids. This CDR3 reads CAIHRGDYNEQFF.

The chain combines TRBV29-1 with TRBJ2-7; checking the TCRdb D call of TRBD2 is not possible without DNA. CDR1 is SQVTM and CDR2 is ANQGSEA in the germline V gene. This CDR3 is 14 amino acids long. CDR3 loop: CSVEEASGSYEQYF.

The chain combines TRBV4-3 with TRBJ2-2; no DNA is available, so the TRBD2 call from TCRdb remains unchecked. Germline lookup yields CDR1 LGHNA and CDR2 YSLEER. This CDR3 has 16 residues. The chain's CDR3 is CASSQESGGVTGELFF.

The rearrangement joins TRBV27 to TRBJ1-6; TCRdb's D call, TRBD1, is unchecked because there is no DNA. The CDR3 consists of 16 residues. CDR1 and CDR2 (germline): MNHEY, SMNVEV (reference sequence). Here the CDR3 reads CASSARDGNENSPLHF.

The V gene is TRBV5-4, the J gene TRBJ2-1; TCRdb proposes TRBD2, but this gene call is untestable without DNA. Germline CDR1 is SGHNT and CDR2 is YYREEE (reference sequence). The length of the CDR3 is 16 residues. CDR3 protein: CASSFPGLAGYNEQFF.

The rearrangement links TRBV29-1 to TRBJ1-1; the D call from TCRdb, TRBD1, cannot be confirmed without DNA. The CDR3 consists of 16 residues. Per germline, CDR1 SQVTM and CDR2 ANQGSEA. Here the CDR3 reads CSADRTGRAPNTEAFF.

The rearrangement joins TRBV7-9 to TRBJ1-1; TCRdb returns TRBD1, unconfirmable since there is no DNA. Germline V gene sequence: CDR1 SEHNR, CDR2 FQNEAQ (reference sequence). This CDR3 comprises 16 residues. The CDR3 is CASSILRGLEDTEAFF.

The rearrangement uses TRBV19 and TRBJ2-2; TCRdb picks TRBD1, but there is no DNA to check that call. CDR1 is LNHDA, CDR2 SQIVND, per germline (reference sequence). The CDR3 loop spans 16 amino acids. CDR3 region: CASSIASGQDTGELFF.

The V call is TRBV9, the J call TRBJ1-1; TCRdb returns TRBD1, unconfirmable since there is no DNA. This CDR3 spans 14 amino acids. In germline, CDR1 is SGDLS, CDR2 YYNGEE. The CDR3 loop reads CASSAGVSGTEAFF.

This rearrangement joins TRBV6-1 to TRBJ2-3. Germline values: CDR1 MNHNS, CDR2 SASEGT. The CDR3 length is 13 residues. CDR3 sequence: CASRRPSTDTQYF.

V is TRBV7-8 and J is TRBJ2-7; checking the TCRdb D call of TRBD1 is not possible without DNA. Germline lookup yields CDR1 SGHVS and CDR2 FQNEAQ. The CDR3 length is 15 residues. The CDR3 reads CASTHETGLGYEQYF.

The chain uses TRBV11-1 and TRBJ2-3; as DNA is missing, the TRBD1 call by TCRdb cannot be tested. The V gene's germline CDR1 is SGHAT and CDR2 FQDESV (reference sequence). The CDR3 is 19 residues long. This CDR3 reads CASSELAPRGGLVTDTQYF.

The chain joins TRBV29-1 to TRBJ2-1. The CDR3 contains 12 residues. The germline V gene encodes CDR1 SQVTM and CDR2 ANQGSEA. CDR3 protein: CSVEEDYPEQFF.

V usage is TRBV11-2 and J usage is TRBJ2-1; TCRdb calls TRBD2, which cannot be checked without DNA. The length of the CDR3 is 16 residues. Germline V gives CDR1 SGHAT, CDR2 FQNNGV. The CDR3 region is CASSSRLGPTHNEQFF.

The J gene is TRBJ2-7, the V gene TRBV2. CDR1 and CDR2 from the germline V gene are SNHLY and FYNNEI. The CDR3 loop spans 15 amino acids. This CDR3 reads CASRQAGASINEQYF.

The chain uses TRBV27 and TRBJ2-1; TCRdb's D gene call, TRBD2, goes unchecked for lack of DNA. Germline V gene sequence: CDR1 MNHEY, CDR2 SMNVEV (reference sequence). This CDR3 has 14 amino acids. Here the CDR3 reads CASSSTGGWNEQFF.

The V call is TRBV6-5, the J call TRBJ1-4. CDR1 MNHEY and CDR2 SVGAGI come from the germline V gene. The CDR3 extends over 16 amino acids. The CDR3 spells CASSYAEYATNEKLFF.

The J gene is TRBJ1-6, the V gene TRBV4-1. Germline V CDR1 and CDR2: MGHRA, YSYEKL. This CDR3 has 16 residues. The CDR3 spells CASSQVSDSYNSPLHF.

V gene TRBV25-1 combines with J gene TRBJ2-3. Germline V gene data show CDR1 as MGHDK and CDR2 as SYGVNS. CDR3 length: 14 residues. This chain's CDR3 is CASSAGMGTDTQYF.

J is TRBJ2-3 and V is TRBV4-1. CDR1 and CDR2 (germline): MGHRA, YSYEKL. The CDR3 spans 13 residues. The chain's CDR3 is CASSQPTTDTQYF.